Listed below are T cell receptor beta chains from one sample, sequenced in a study of response to subunit inactivated influenza vaccine. One entry per CDR3 protein, called by TCRdb with MiXCR from the RT-PCR reads. The table includes more than 700,000 distinct CDR3 sequences, less than 25% detected once. Sequenced material: PBMCs from blood, taken 4 to 6 days after vaccination. These TCRs come from a man aged 50-59 years who received an inactivated influenza vaccine. CDR3s include the opening cysteine and the closing phenylalanine or tryptophan. The D gene is left open where the match is weak. Clone sizes are given selectively: once, few, many, or a class where the clone is expanded.

NA	NA	TRBV7-2	TRBJ2-7	TGTGCCAGCAGCGCCCCTCAGGGGCTAGGCCACTACGAGCAGTACTTC	CASSAPQGLGHYEQYF
TRBD2	few	TRBV4-2	TRBJ2-2	TGTGCCAGCAGCACCATAGCGGGAGGGAGGACCGGGGAGCTGTTTTTT	CASSTIAGGRTGELFF
NA	few	TRBV10-3	TRBJ2-1	TGTGCCATCAGTGAATCTAATGAGCAGTTCTTC	CAISESNEQFF
NA	many	TRBV7-2	TRBJ2-7	TGTGCCAGCAGCCTAGAGGCAGGGGTCTACGAGCAGTACTTC	CASSLEAGVYEQYF
NA	many	TRBV15	TRBJ1-1	TGTGCCACCAGCAGAGGTACCTTCAACACTGAAGCTTTCTTT	CATSRGTFNTEAFF
NA	few	TRBV19	TRBJ1-1	TGTGCCAGTAGTATCCTATCAACGGCAGGGAACACTGAAGCTTTCTTT	CASSILSTAGNTEAFF
TRBD2	once	TRBV10-3	TRBJ2-7	TGTGACATCAGAGGGACTAGCGGACCCTACGAGCAGTACTTC	CDIRGTSGPYEQYF
NA	NA	TRBV9	TRBJ1-2	TGTGCCAGCAGCGCGACAGCGTCTAACTATGGCTACACCTTC	CASSATASNYGYTF
TRBD1	NA	TRBV20-1	TRBJ1-5	TGCAGTGCTAGAGATCCGGGACAGGGAGCGCAGCCCCAGCATTTT	CSARDPGQGAQPQHF
NA	NA	TRBV20-1	TRBJ2-7	TGCAGTGCTAGTGTATTACGGGAGCCGTACGAGCAGTACTTC	CSASVLREPYEQYF
NA	NA	TRBV29-1	TRBJ2-1	TGCAGCGTTGAAAAAGAGGGCCTAAGGCGGTTCTTC	CSVEKEGLRRFF
NA	few	TRBV7-9	TRBJ1-4	TGTGCCAGCAGCTTTTCCCCCCCGGGGCGCAGGGAAAAACTGTTTTTT	CASSFSPPGRREKLFF
TRBD1	NA	TRBV29-1	TRBJ2-3	TGCAGCGTGACCGACAGGGGAAAGACAGATACGAAGTATTTT	CSVTDRGKTDTKYF
NA	few	TRBV5-4	TRBJ2-1	TGTGCCTGTAGCACGGTAGCCCAAGGCAATGAGCAGTTCTTC	CACSTVAQGNEQFF
NA	NA	TRBV12-3/TRBV12-4	TRBJ1-5	TGTGCCAGCAGTATCCGAAGGGAGCAGCCCCAGCATTTT	CASSIRREQPQHF
NA	NA	TRBV6-1	TRBJ1-3	TGTGCCAGCATGACAGCGCCTGGAAACACCATATATTTT	CASMTAPGNTIYF
NA	few	TRBV20-1	TRBJ2-7	TGCAGTGCTAGTCCAGGAGCGGTCAGCTACGAGCAGTACTTC	CSASPGAVSYEQYF